This T cell receptor beta chain emerged from a study of graft-versus-host responses after intestinal transplantation. About the research overall: Recipients were given multivisceral, liver-intestinal, or isolated intestinal transplants. For two to four years after anti-thymocyte globulin induction, all recipients took tacrolimus and steroids.

After removal of 6 bases from V and 3 bases from J, the junction contained 6 bases not matched to a gene. This CDR3 spans 17 amino acids. The germline V gene has CDR1 SEHNR and CDR2 FQNEAQ (reference sequence). A word on this clone: What it binds is not known.

Generated by immunoSEQ multiplex PCR, the TCRdb table keeps only in-frame clones and is missing some. Seen here are about 40,000 clones, around 95% observed once, and the top ten hold roughly 0.58%. Study-wide points: Recipient marrow showed GvH clones, some seen first in ileum or blood.

The source is a human donor who was the organ donor for an intestinal transplant. The V call is TRBV7-9, the J call TRBJ2-2; 14 nucleotides match TRBD2. Here the sequenced sample was unstimulated CD8+ T cells sorted from spleen or lymph node cells, taken before transplant. The CDR3 spells CASRPGTSGGYTGELFF. CDR3 sequence (DNA): TGTGCCAGCAGACCCGGGACTAGCGGGGGATACACCGGGGAGCTGTTTTTT. The full variable domain, its missing parts supplied by reference TRBV7-9 and TRBJ2-2, is DTGVSQNPRHKITKRGQNVTFRCDPISEHNRLYWYRQTLGQGPEFLTYFQNEAQLEKSRLLSDRFSAERPKGSFSTLEIQRTEQGDSAMYLCASRPGTSGGYTGELFFGEGSRLTVL.